These 29 T cell receptor beta chains came from one sample sequenced in a study of ipilimumab plus nivolumab after autologous stem cell transplantation. Sequencing was performed with immunoSEQ multiplex PCR; in TCRdb, only in-frame clones are kept and a portion is missing. The table includes approximately 80,000 clones, 83% detected once. Sequences were derived from PBMCs, sampled in a trial of ipilimumab plus nivolumab as post-transplant consolidation. The receptors originated from a male donor with diffuse large B-cell lymphoma.

V usage is TRBV27 and J usage is TRBJ1-2; D may be TRBD1 (5 bases). The germline V gene encodes CDR1 MNHEY and CDR2 SMNVEV (reference sequence). The CDR3 is 15 amino acids. V was shortened by 5 bases and J by 1 base, with 14 bases between the two germline ends. CDR3 nucleotides: TGTGCCAGCAGTCCCGGGGCTAATTTTAACTATGGCTACACCTTC. This sequence encodes CASSPGANFNYGYTF.

CDR3 region: CASSLAPGQGYEQYF. The CDR3 nucleotides are TGTGCCAGCAGCTTAGCGCCGGGACAGGGATACGAGCAGTACTTC. This chain uses TRBV7-2 with TRBJ2-7; 9 bases match TRBD1. The CDR3 runs to 15 residues. CDR1 and CDR2 (germline): SGHTA, FQGNSA. V lost 0 bases and J lost 4; bases outside the gene matches: 4. The full variable domain, with the rest looked up from reference TRBV7-2 and TRBJ2-7, is GAGVSQSPSNKVTEKGKDVELRCDPISGHTALYWYRQSLGQGLEFLIYFQGNSAPDKSGLPSDRFSAERTGGSVSTLTIQRTQQEDSAVYLCASSLAPGQGYEQYFGPGTRLTVT.

This clone was found a few times. This rearrangement joins TRBV5-6 to TRBJ2-1, with D possibly TRBD1 on 6 matching bases. The CDR3 covers 15 residues. Germline V lookup: CDR1 SGHDT, CDR2 YYEEEE. With 5 bases removed from V and 2 bases from J, the gap between germline ends came to 14 bases. CDR3 coding DNA: TGTGCCAGCAGTTCACTTTACAGGGCCTACAATGAGCAGTTCTTC. Its protein is CASSSLYRAYNEQFF.

V is TRBV19 and J is TRBJ2-3; 12 nucleotides line up with TRBD2. This CDR3 contains 16 residues. Losses at the gene ends were 3 bases for V and 6 bases for J; bases not matched to a gene: 7. Germline CDR1 and CDR2: LNHDA and SQIVND (reference sequence). The CDR3 nucleotides read TGTGCCAGTAGTATCCTTCTAGCGGGGGGGCCCGATACGCAGTATTTT. Protein sequence: CASSILLAGGPDTQYF.

This chain connects TRBV5-1 to TRBJ2-7; D may be TRBD1 (6 bases). The CDR3 runs 14 residues. Germline V gives CDR1 SGHRS, CDR2 YFSETQ. V gave up 4 bases and J gave up 0 bases, with 11 bases separating them. CDR3 bases: TGCGCCAGCAGCGTACAGGGAAACTCCTACGAGCAGTACTTC. Protein product: CASSVQGNSYEQYF.

A remark on this clone: One junction end disagrees with the germline gene, perhaps due to a read error. V gene TRBV6-1 combines with J gene TRBJ1-2, with TRBD1 matching over 10 bases. Germline loops: CDR1 MNHNS, CDR2 SASEGT. CDR3 size: 15 residues. CDR3 nucleotide sequence: TGTACCAGCAGTGTCCGGGACAGGGGAAACTATGGCTACACCTTC. It translates to CTSSVRDRGNYGYTF.

V and J are TRBV11-3 and TRBJ2-1; 7 positions agree with TRBD2. The CDR3 is 14 amino acids. Germline CDR1 reads SGHNT; CDR2 reads YENEEA. V was pared by 7 bases and J by 5 bases, with 8 bases of the junction left unmatched. CDR3: CASTPGGGDNEQFF. The CDR3 coding sequence is TGTGCCAGCACCCCTGGGGGAGGGGACAATGAGCAGTTCTTC.

The chain carries TRBV4-2 and TRBJ2-2; a possible D gene is TRBD1 (6 bases). Deletions cut 1 base from V and 0 bases from J, with 6 bases between. There are 15 residues in the CDR3. CDR1 LGHNA and CDR2 YNFKEQ come from the germline V gene. As DNA, the CDR3 is TGTGCCAGCAGCCAAGGGGACACGAACACCGGGGAGCTGTTTTTT. It codes for CASSQGDTNTGELFF.

The J gene is TRBJ1-1, the V gene TRBV19; TRBD1 might be the D (6 bases). CDR3 size: 14 residues. Germline lookup yields CDR1 LNHDA and CDR2 SQIVND (reference sequence). The V end lost 6 bases, the J end lost 0 bases, and 11 bases lay between the germline ends. The DNA for the CDR3 is TGTGCCAGTAGGGGGGGGGCGGTGAACACTGAAGCTTTCTTT. Its translation is CASRGGAVNTEAFF.

The J gene is TRBJ1-2, the V gene TRBV6-5; 11 bases align to TRBD1. V shed 3 bases, J shed 2 bases, and the junction held 5 bases outside the gene matches. The CDR3 consists of 16 residues. Germline CDR1 is MNHEY and CDR2 is SVGAGI. This chain's CDR3 is CASSYSGTGGNYGYTF. Here the CDR3 DNA reads TGTGCCAGCAGTTATTCCGGGACAGGGGGGAACTATGGCTACACCTTC.

The chain employs TRBV6-6 and TRBJ2-2, with TRBD2 matching 13 bases. This CDR3 has 16 amino acids. The trim removed 6 bases at V and 7 bases at J, leaving 8 bases unmatched. The germline gives CDR1 MNHNY, CDR2 SVGAGI (reference sequence). The CDR3 DNA reads TGTGCCAGCAGAGGGACTAGCGGGGAGCGGGTCGGGGAGCTGTTTTTT. Translated: CASRGTSGERVGELFF.

The V gene is TRBV11-2, the J gene TRBJ1-1; D unresolved. The CDR3 is 13 amino acids. The germline V and J ends were trimmed by 7 bases and 1 base, with 10 bases remaining between them. Germline V CDR1 and CDR2: SGHAT, FQNNGV. In nucleotides, the CDR3 is TGTGCCAGCACCCCGACAAGGAACACTGAAGCTTTCTTT. Its protein is CASTPTRNTEAFF.

In the case of this clone: The germline gene is not matched at one end of the junction; a read error may be the cause. The chain has TRBV20-1 and TRBJ1-4; no reliable D call. Germline values: CDR1 DFQATT, CDR2 SNEGSKA (reference sequence). This CDR3 is built from 11 residues. The CDR3 spells CSARGIEKLFF. In DNA, the CDR3 is TGCAGTGCCAGAGGGATTGAAAAACTGTTTTTT.

This clone occurred a few times. The chain joins TRBV10-3 to TRBJ2-7; no reliable D call. The CDR3 contains 12 residues. The germline V gene has CDR1 ENHRY and CDR2 SYGVKD. Trimming shortened V by 2 bases and J by 5 bases, and 7 bases separated the two germline ends. The CDR3 DNA is TGTGCCATCAGTGAGAGTACGAACGAGCAGTACTTC. Amino acid sequence: CAISESTNEQYF.

This chain joins TRBV6-6 and TRBJ2-7; 12 nucleotides match TRBD1. V shed 5 bases and J 12 bases; nucleotides not matched to a gene: 14. CDR3 size: 15 residues. The germline gives CDR1 MNHNY, CDR2 SVGAGI (reference sequence). CDR3 in DNA: TGTGCCAGCAGTAGAGTTCCGGGACAGGGGGCTTTGTTGTACTTC. Protein product: CASSRVPGQGALLYF.

V is TRBV13 and J is TRBJ2-1, with a tentative D call TRBD2 (5 bases). The CDR3 runs to 16 residues. V gave up 3 bases and J gave up 4 bases, with 16 bases separating them. Per germline, CDR1 PRHDT and CDR2 FYEKMQ (reference sequence). CDR3 DNA sequence: TGTGCCAGCAGCTTGATCCGGGAAGGAGTGTACAATGAGCAGTTCTTC. Its translation: CASSLIREGVYNEQFF. Using reference TRBV13 and TRBJ2-1 for the parts outside the CDR3, the full variable domain is AAGVIQSPRHLIKEKRETATLKCYPIPRHDTVYWYQQGPGQDPQFLISFYEKMQSDKGSIPDRFSAQQFSDYHSELNMSSLELGDSALYFCASSLIREGVYNEQFFGPGTRLTVL.

As DNA, the CDR3 is TGTGCCAGCAGCAAAGACGGGCTCCTTCGGGGACACTCCAGGCCCGTGCAGTATTTT. This sequence encodes CASSKDGLLRGHSRPVQYF. The chain is built from TRBV21-1 and TRBJ2-3; no DNA check was done on the table's D call, TRBD1. TRBV21-1 is recorded as a pseudogene. The CDR3 extends over 19 amino acids.

The chain combines TRBV5-1 with TRBJ2-5; 7 bases agree with TRBD1. The CDR3 runs 15 residues. Germline trimming cut 2 bases from V and 1 base from J; bases unmatched to any gene: 5. The germline V gene encodes CDR1 SGHRS and CDR2 YFSETQ. CDR3 DNA sequence: TGCGCCAGCAGCTTAGACGGGACAGTCCAAGAGACCCAGTACTTC. Its translation is CASSLDGTVQETQYF.

The chain employs TRBV12-5 and TRBJ2-5, with 11 bases aligning to TRBD2. The junction had 3 bases not matched to a gene; V was cut back by 5 bases and J by 1 base. Looked up from germline, CDR1 is LGHNT and CDR2 is FRNRAP. The CDR3 is 15 residues long. In DNA form, the CDR3 reads TGTGCTAGTGGTAGACTAGCGGGGTTCCAAGAGACCCAGTACTTC. Translation: CASGRLAGFQETQYF.

The J gene is TRBJ2-2, the V gene TRBV14; either TRBD1 or TRBD2 may supply D (6 bases each). CDR3 size: 15 residues. Trimming took 5 bases from V and 4 from J, leaving 14 bases between them. Germline CDR1 SGHDN, CDR2 FVKESK. The CDR3 loop is CASSIGGAGTGELFF. As DNA, the CDR3 is TGTGCCAGCAGCATCGGGGGCGCCGGCACCGGGGAGCTGTTTTTT.

The chain has TRBV28 and TRBJ2-7; 7 bases agree with TRBD1. In germline, CDR1 is MDHEN, CDR2 SYDVKM. The ends lost 4 bases at V and 5 bases at J; junction bases unmatched: 8. CDR3 length: 14 residues. The DNA for the CDR3 is TGTGCCAGCAGTTCCCTTAGGGGGCGCAACGAGCAGTACTTC. It yields the protein CASSSLRGRNEQYF.

The rearrangement uses TRBV19 and TRBJ1-2; the D is unclear. The germline V gene has CDR1 LNHDA and CDR2 SQIVND (reference sequence). V lost 5 bases and J lost 8, with 24 bases in between. This CDR3 spans 16 amino acids. The CDR3 spells CASSPRPNLRRRGYTF. DNA of the CDR3: TGTGCCAGTAGTCCACGCCCCAATCTCCGCAGGCGAGGCTACACCTTC.

V is TRBV7-8 and J is TRBJ1-2; no reliable D call. The CDR3 extends over 13 amino acids. Trimming stripped 4 bases from V and 6 bases from J, with 12 bases between. Germline CDR1 and CDR2: SGHVS and FQNEAQ. Written as DNA, the CDR3 is TGTGCCAGCAGCTCGGGGAGGGCGGATGGCTACACCTTC. Translated, it gives CASSSGRADGYTF.

The rearrangement uses TRBV7-2 and TRBJ2-5; D unresolved. The CDR3 covers 14 residues. V dropped 5 bases and J dropped 2 bases, with 12 bases sitting between them. Germline V gene lookup returns CDR1 SGHTA and CDR2 FQGNSA. The CDR3 DNA follows: TGTGCCAGCAGCGAAACTGCGGCGCAAGAGACCCAGTACTTC. This sequence encodes CASSETAAQETQYF.

Details on this clone: A junction boundary mismatches the germline segment, possibly from a read error. This chain joins TRBV6-6 and TRBJ2-7, with 8 bases fitting TRBD2. Germline V gene lookup returns CDR1 MNHNY and CDR2 SVGAGI (reference sequence). This CDR3 is built from 13 residues. The CDR3: CATSTGGPYEQYF. The CDR3 DNA reads TGTGCCACCAGTACGGGGGGGCCCTACGAGCAGTACTTC.

The CDR3 reads CASSFGQGGGEQYF. The CDR3 nucleotides are TGCGCCAGCAGCTTTGGACAGGGGGGAGGCGAGCAGTACTTC. The chain uses TRBV5-1 and TRBJ2-7; 10 positions match TRBD1. The ends lost 2 bases at V and 6 bases at J; junction bases unmatched: 5. The CDR3 totals 14 residues. Germline CDR1 reads SGHRS; CDR2 reads YFSETQ. Drawing the rest from reference TRBV5-1 and TRBJ2-7, the complete variable domain is KAGVTQTPRYLIKTRGQQVTLSCSPISGHRSVSWYQQTPGQGLQFLFEYFSETQRNKGNFPGRFSGRQFSNSRSEMNVSTLELGDSALYLCASSFGQGGGEQYFGPGTRLTVT.

V usage is TRBV2 and J usage is TRBJ2-3, with 7 bases identical to TRBD2. The CDR3 runs 14 residues. Germline V gives CDR1 SNHLY, CDR2 FYNNEI. With 6 bases clipped from V and 1 base from J, the junction kept 4 bases outside the gene matches. The CDR3 protein is CASSLGGGTDTQYF. CDR3 coding DNA: TGTGCCAGCAGCTTGGGGGGGGGCACAGATACGCAGTATTTT.

The V call is TRBV11-2, the J call TRBJ2-1; TRBD1 might be the D (6 bases). V was cut by 5 bases and J by 9 bases, with 17 bases left in between. In germline, CDR1 is SGHAT, CDR2 FQNNGV. This CDR3 spans 14 amino acids. The chain's CDR3 is CASSNSGTRGEQFF. As DNA, the CDR3 is TGTGCCAGCAGCAATTCCGGGACAAGGGGTGAGCAGTTCTTC.

The chain combines TRBV11-3 with TRBJ2-5; D could derive from TRBD1 or TRBD2 (5 bases each). CDR3 length: 14 residues. The germline V gene has CDR1 SGHNT and CDR2 YENEEA. The ends were cut back, 4 bases at V and 5 bases at J, with 14 bases in the middle. The chain's CDR3 is CASSSRGARETQYF. The CDR3 region has the DNA TGTGCCAGCAGCTCGAGAGGGGCGAGGGAGACCCAGTACTTC.